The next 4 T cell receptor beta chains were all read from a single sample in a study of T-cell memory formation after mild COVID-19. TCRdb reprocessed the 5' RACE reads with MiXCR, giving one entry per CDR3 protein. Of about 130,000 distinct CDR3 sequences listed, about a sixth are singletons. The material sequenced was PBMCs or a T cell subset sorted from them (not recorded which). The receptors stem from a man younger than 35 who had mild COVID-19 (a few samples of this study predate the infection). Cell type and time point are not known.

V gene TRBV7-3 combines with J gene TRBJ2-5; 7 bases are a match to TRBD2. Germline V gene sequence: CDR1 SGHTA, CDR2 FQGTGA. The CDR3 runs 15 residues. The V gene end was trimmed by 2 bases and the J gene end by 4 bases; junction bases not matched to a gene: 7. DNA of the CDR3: TGTGCCAGCAGCTTACTGGGGGGGAAGGGAGAGACCCAGTACTTC. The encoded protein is CASSLLGGKGETQYF. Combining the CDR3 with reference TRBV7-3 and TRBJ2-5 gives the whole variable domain GAGVSQTPSNKVTEKGKYVELRCDPISGHTALYWYRQSLGQGPEFLIYFQGTGAADDSGLPNDRFFAVRPEGSVSTLKIQRTERGDSAVYLCASSLLGGKGETQYFGPGTRLLVL.

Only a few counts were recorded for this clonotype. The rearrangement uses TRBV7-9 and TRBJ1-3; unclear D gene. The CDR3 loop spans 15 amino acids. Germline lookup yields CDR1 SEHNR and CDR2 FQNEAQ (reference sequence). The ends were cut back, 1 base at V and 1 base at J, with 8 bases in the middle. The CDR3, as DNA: TGTGCCAGCAGCTTAGGAGGCAGGTCTGGAAACACCATATATTTT. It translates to CASSLGGRSGNTIYF.

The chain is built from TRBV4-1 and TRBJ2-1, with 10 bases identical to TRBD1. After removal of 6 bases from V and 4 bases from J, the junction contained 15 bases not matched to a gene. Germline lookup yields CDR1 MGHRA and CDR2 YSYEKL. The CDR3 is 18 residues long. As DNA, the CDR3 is TGCGCCAGCAGTTCCGGGACAGGGGTCCTAGCGGGTTACAATGAGCAGTTCTTC. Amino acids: CASSSGTGVLAGYNEQFF.

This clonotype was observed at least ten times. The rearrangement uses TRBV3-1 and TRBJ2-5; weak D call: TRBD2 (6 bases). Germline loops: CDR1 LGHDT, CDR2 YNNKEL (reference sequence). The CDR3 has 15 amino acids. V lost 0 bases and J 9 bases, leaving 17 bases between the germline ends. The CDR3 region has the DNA TGTGCCAGCAGCCAAGAAATTCCGGGGGAGGCGGCCCAGTACTTC. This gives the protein CASSQEIPGEAAQYF.